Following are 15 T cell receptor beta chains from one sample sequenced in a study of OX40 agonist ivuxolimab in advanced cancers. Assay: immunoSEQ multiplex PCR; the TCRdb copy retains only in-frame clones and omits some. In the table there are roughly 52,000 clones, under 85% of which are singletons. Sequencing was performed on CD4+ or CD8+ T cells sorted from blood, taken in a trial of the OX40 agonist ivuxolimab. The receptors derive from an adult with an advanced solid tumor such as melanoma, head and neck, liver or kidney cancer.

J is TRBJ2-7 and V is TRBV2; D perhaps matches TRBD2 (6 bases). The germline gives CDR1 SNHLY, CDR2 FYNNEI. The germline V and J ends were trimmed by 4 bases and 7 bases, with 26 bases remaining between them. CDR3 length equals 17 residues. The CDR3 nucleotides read TGTGCCAGCAGTGCGGGGCATGCGGGACCGACGACTCAGGAGCAGTACTTC. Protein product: CASSAGHAGPTTQEQYF.

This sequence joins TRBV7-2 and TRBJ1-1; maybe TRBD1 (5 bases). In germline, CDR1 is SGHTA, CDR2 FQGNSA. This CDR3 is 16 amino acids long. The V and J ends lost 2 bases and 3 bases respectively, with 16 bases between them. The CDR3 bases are TGTGCCAGCAGCTTAAGAGTAACAGGCGGGGACACTGAAGCTTTCTTT. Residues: CASSLRVTGGDTEAFF.

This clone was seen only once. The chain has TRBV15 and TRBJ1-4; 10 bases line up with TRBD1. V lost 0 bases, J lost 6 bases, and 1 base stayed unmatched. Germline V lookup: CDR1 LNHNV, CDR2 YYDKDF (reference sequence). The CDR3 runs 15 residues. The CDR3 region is CATSRDGTGDEKLFF. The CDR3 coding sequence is TGTGCCACCAGCAGAGATGGGACAGGGGATGAAAAACTGTTTTTT.

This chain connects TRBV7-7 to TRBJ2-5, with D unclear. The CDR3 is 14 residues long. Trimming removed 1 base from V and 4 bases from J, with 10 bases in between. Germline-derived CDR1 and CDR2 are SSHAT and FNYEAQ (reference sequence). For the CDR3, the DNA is TGTGCCAGCAGCTTAGAGGACCTCGGAGAGACCCAGTACTTC. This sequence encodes CASSLEDLGETQYF. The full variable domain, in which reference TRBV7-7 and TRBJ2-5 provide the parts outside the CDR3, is GAGVSQSPRYKVTKRGQDVTLRCDPISSHATLYWYQQALGQGPEFLTYFNYEAQPDKSGLPSDRFSAERPEGSISTLTIQRTEQRDSAMYRCASSLEDLGETQYFGPGTRLLVL.

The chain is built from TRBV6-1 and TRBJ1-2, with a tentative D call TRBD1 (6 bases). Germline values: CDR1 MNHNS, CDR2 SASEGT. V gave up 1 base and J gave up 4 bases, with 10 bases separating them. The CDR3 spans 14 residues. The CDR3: CASSEGTVFYGYTF. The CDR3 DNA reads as TGTGCCAGCAGTGAAGGGACAGTTTTCTATGGCTACACCTTC.

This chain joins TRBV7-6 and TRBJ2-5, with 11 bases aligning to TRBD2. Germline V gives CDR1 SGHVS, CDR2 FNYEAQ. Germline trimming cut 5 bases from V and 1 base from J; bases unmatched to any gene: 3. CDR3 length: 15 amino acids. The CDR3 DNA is TGTGCCAGCAGCGGGACTAGCGGCCTCCAAGAGACCCAGTACTTC. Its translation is CASSGTSGLQETQYF.

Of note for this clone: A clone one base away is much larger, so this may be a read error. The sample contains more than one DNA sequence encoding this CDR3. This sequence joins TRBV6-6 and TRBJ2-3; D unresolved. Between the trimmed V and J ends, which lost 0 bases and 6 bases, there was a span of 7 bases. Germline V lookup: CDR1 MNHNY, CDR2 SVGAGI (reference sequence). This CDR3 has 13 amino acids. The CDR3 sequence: CASSYSGKDTQYF. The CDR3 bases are TGTGCCAGCAGTTACTCGGGGAAGGATACGCAGTATTTT.

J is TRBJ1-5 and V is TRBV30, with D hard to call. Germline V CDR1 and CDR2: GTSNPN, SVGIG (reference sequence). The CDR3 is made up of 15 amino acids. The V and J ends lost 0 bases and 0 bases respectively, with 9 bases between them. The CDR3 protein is CAWSVSDHSNQPQHF. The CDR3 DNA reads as TGTGCCTGGAGTGTATCGGACCATAGCAATCAGCCCCAGCATTTT.

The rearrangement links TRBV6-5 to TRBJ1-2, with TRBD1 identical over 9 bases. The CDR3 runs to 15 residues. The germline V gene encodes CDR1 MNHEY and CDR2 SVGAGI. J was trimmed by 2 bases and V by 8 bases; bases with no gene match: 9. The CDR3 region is CASGSAGTGNYGYTF. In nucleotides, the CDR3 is TGTGCCAGCGGTTCCGCCGGGACAGGGAACTATGGCTACACCTTC.

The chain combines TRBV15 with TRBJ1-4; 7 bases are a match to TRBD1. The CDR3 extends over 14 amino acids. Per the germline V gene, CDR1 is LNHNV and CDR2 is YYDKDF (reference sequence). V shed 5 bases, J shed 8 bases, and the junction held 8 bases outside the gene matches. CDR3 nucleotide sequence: TGTGCCACCAGCGTACTACAGGGGTGGGAAAAACTGTTTTTT. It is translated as CATSVLQGWEKLFF.

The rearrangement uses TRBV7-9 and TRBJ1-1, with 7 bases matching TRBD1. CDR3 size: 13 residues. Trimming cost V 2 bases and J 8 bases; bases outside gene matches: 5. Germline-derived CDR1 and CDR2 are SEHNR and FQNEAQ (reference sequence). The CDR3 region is CASSLSWDREAFF. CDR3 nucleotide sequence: TGTGCCAGCAGCTTAAGCTGGGACAGAGAAGCTTTCTTT.

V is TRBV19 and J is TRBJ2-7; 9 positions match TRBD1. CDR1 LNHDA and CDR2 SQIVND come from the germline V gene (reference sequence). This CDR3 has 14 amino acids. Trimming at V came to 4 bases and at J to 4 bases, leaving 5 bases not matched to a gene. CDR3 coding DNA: TGTGCCAGTAGTAGGGGACAGGGTAGTTACGAGCAGTACTTC. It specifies CASSRGQGSYEQYF.

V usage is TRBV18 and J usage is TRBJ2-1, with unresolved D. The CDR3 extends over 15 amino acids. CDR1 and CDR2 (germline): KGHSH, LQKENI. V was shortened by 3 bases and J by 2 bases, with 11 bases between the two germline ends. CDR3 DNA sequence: TGTGCCAGCTCACCTGTAGTAGGCACCTACAATGAGCAGTTCTTC. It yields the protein CASSPVVGTYNEQFF. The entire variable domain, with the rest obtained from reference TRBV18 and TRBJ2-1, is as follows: NAGVMQNPRHLVRRRGQEARLRCSPMKGHSHVYWYRQLPEEGLKFMVYLQKENIIDESGMPKERFSAEFPKEGPSILRIQQVVRGDSAAYFCASSPVVGTYNEQFFGPGTRLTVL.

In DNA form, the CDR3 reads TGTGCCAGTAGTACGCGAACTAGCTACGAGCAGTACTTC. Amino acids: CASSTRTSYEQYF. V gene TRBV19 combines with J gene TRBJ2-7; tentatively, D is TRBD2 (5 bases). V shed 4 bases and J shed 3 bases, with 10 bases lying between them. Germline V gene data show CDR1 as LNHDA and CDR2 as SQIVND (reference sequence). This CDR3 is 13 amino acids long.

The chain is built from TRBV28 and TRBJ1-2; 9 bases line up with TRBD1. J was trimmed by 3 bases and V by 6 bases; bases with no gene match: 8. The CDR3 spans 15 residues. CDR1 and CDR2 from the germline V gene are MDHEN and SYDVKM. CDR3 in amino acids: CASRPGDREDYGYTF. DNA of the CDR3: TGTGCCAGCAGACCAGGGGACAGGGAGGACTATGGCTACACCTTC.